The next 27 T cell receptor beta chains were all read from a single sample in a study of T-cell memory formation after mild COVID-19. TCRdb redid the calling of the 5' RACE reads with MiXCR, one entry per CDR3 protein. This table holds 580,000 or so distinct CDR3 sequences, 15% to 20% found once. Sequencing input: PBMCs or a T cell subset sorted from them (not recorded which). These receptors all come from an adult woman who had mild COVID-19 (a few samples of this study predate the infection). Cell type and time point are not known.

CDR3 DNA sequence: TGCAGTGCTAGGACTAGCGCCGGTCCGGGAGAGCAGTTCTTC. Translation: CSARTSAGPGEQFF. The chain recombines TRBV20-1 with TRBJ2-1; 8 bases are shared with TRBD2. Trimming at V came to 3 bases and at J to 10 bases, leaving 11 bases not matched to a gene. The CDR3 totals 14 residues. Germline CDR1 is DFQATT and CDR2 is SNEGSKA (reference sequence).

The J gene is TRBJ1-6, the V gene TRBV9; D possibly corresponds to TRBD1 (5 bases). V was pared by 4 bases and J by 10 bases, with 12 bases between. CDR3 size: 13 residues. Germline-derived CDR1 and CDR2 are SGDLS and YYNGEE. In DNA form, the CDR3 reads TGTGCCAGCAGCTCCCGGGACGAGTCACCCCTCCACTTT. This translates into CASSSRDESPLHF.

This clonotype came up a few times. The chain couples TRBV7-9 to TRBJ2-1, with TRBD2 matching over 11 bases. Germline V gives CDR1 SEHNR, CDR2 FQNEAQ (reference sequence). V was clipped by 5 bases and J by 4 bases; unmatched bases: 7. The CDR3 has 16 residues. For the CDR3, the DNA is TGTGCCAGCAGCACCACTAGCGGGAGTTGGTACAATGAGCAGTTCTTC. This codes for CASSTTSGSWYNEQFF.

This clonotype was seen a handful of times. DNA for the CDR3: TGTGCCAGCAGCTTAGGGGTCTTCCAAGAGACCCAGTACTTC. Translating it yields CASSLGVFQETQYF. This chain joins TRBV7-9 and TRBJ2-5, with D hard to call. The CDR3 has 14 amino acids. Germline lookup yields CDR1 SEHNR and CDR2 FQNEAQ (reference sequence). Trimming took off 1 base at V and 1 base at J, with 7 bases between the two ends.

The chain recombines TRBV7-9 with TRBJ1-2; TRBD1 matches 8 bases. The germline V gene has CDR1 SEHNR and CDR2 FQNEAQ (reference sequence). This CDR3 region has 14 residues. V lost 5 bases to trimming and J lost 4 bases; unmatched junction nucleotides: 6. The DNA of the CDR3 is TGTGCCAGCAGCCGGACAGGGCCATCCTATGGCTACACCTTC. Translating gives CASSRTGPSYGYTF. The whole variable domain, filled in from reference TRBV7-9 and TRBJ1-2, reads DTGVSQNPRHKITKRGQNVTFRCDPISEHNRLYWYRQTLGQGPEFLTYFQNEAQLEKSRLLSDRFSAERPKGSFSTLEIQRTEQGDSAMYLCASSRTGPSYGYTFGSGTRLTVV.

In this sample, this clonotype turned up a few times. The chain has TRBV5-1 and TRBJ1-4; a possible D gene is TRBD1 (5 bases). Germline assignment: CDR1 SGHRS and CDR2 YFSETQ. The CDR3 consists of 15 residues. V was pared by 4 bases and J by 7 bases, with 17 bases between. CDR3 sequence: CASSPGGTRAEKLFF. The CDR3 nucleotides are TGCGCCAGCAGCCCAGGAGGGACTAGGGCTGAAAAACTGTTTTTT.

This chain uses TRBV3-1 with TRBJ1-5; D is undetermined. There are 15 residues in the CDR3. Trimming took off 1 base at V and 0 bases at J, with 7 bases between the two ends. Germline CDR1 and CDR2: LGHDT and YNNKEL (reference sequence). CDR3 DNA: TGTGCCAGCAGCCAAGGACGTAATAGCAATCAGCCCCAGCATTTT. It yields the protein CASSQGRNSNQPQHF.

This clonotype was seen repeatedly, ten times or more. This chain links TRBV24-1 with TRBJ2-5; TRBD2 agrees at 10 bases. CDR1 and CDR2 from the germline V gene are KGHDR and SFDVKD. V shed 4 bases, J shed 5 bases, and the junction held 6 bases outside the gene matches. This CDR3 is 15 amino acids long. CDR3 amino acids: CATSESGRDEETQYF. Here the CDR3 DNA reads TGTGCCACCAGTGAGAGCGGGAGGGATGAGGAGACCCAGTACTTC.

This clonotype was recorded a few times. This rearrangement joins TRBV25-1 to TRBJ2-3; 13 nucleotides match TRBD2. Germline V gene lookup returns CDR1 MGHDK and CDR2 SYGVNS. V dropped 3 bases and J dropped 5; count of bases not matched to a gene: 5. This CDR3 has 16 amino acids. The CDR3 bases are TGTGCCAGCAGTGAGGATCGACTAGCGGGAGGAGATACGCAGTATTTT. The encoded protein is CASSEDRLAGGDTQYF.

This clonotype was observed a few times. The V gene is TRBV7-2, the J gene TRBJ2-5, with TRBD1 matching over 9 bases. This CDR3 region has 13 residues. Per the germline V gene, CDR1 is SGHTA and CDR2 is FQGNSA. Trimming removed 6 bases from V and 5 bases from J; junction bases left unmatched: 4. Here the CDR3 reads CASRQGARETQYF. CDR3 bases: TGTGCCAGCAGACAGGGGGCGAGGGAGACCCAGTACTTC.

The chain recombines TRBV9 with TRBJ1-1; D is uncertain. The germline CDR1 and CDR2 sequences are SGDLS and YYNGEE. The CDR3 consists of 15 residues. With 5 bases removed from V and 2 bases from J, the gap between germline ends came to 16 bases. The chain's CDR3 is CASSAREGANTEAFF. As DNA, the CDR3 is TGTGCCAGCAGTGCGAGGGAGGGCGCAAACACTGAAGCTTTCTTT.

This clonotype was observed a few times. The chain combines TRBV24-1 with TRBJ2-4; D is ambiguous. Trimming left V 2 bases short and J 0 bases short, with 7 bases between. Germline assignment: CDR1 KGHDR and CDR2 SFDVKD. CDR3 length: 15 amino acids. The chain's CDR3 is CATSDSGGAKNIQYF. Here the CDR3 DNA reads TGTGCCACCAGTGATTCGGGCGGAGCCAAAAACATTCAGTACTTC.

The J gene is TRBJ2-2, the V gene TRBV4-3; 10 bases are shared with TRBD2. The germline V gene encodes CDR1 LGHNA and CDR2 YSLEER. The length of the CDR3 is 16 residues. The V and J ends lost 2 bases and 5 bases, in that order; junction bases with no gene match: 5. Here the CDR3 DNA reads TGCGCCAGCAGCCAATTATATAGCGGGGGGACCGGGGAGCTGTTTTTT. Translating it yields CASSQLYSGGTGELFF.

The V and J genes are TRBV6-6 and TRBJ2-7; 11 bases map to TRBD2. Unmatched junction bases numbered 6, after V lost 2 bases and J lost 6 bases. The CDR3 consists of 15 residues. Germline V lookup: CDR1 MNHNY, CDR2 SVGAGI (reference sequence). The CDR3 DNA reads TGTGCCAGCAGTTACGAGGTAGCGGGAGGGCCCGAGCAGTACTTC. Its protein product is CASSYEVAGGPEQYF.

This clonotype was seen a few times. The rearrangement links TRBV7-2 to TRBJ1-5; D might be TRBD1 (6 bases). The germline gives CDR1 SGHTA, CDR2 FQGNSA. The CDR3 contains 15 residues. Trimming removed 1 base at V and 4 bases at J, with 11 bases between. The CDR3 sequence is CASSLVAGANQPQHF. For the CDR3, the DNA is TGTGCCAGCAGCTTAGTGGCAGGGGCAAATCAGCCCCAGCATTTT.

In its sample, this clonotype was seen a few times. The chain employs TRBV19 and TRBJ2-7; 10 bases map to TRBD2. This CDR3 spans 15 amino acids. The V segment lost 2 bases and the J segment 6 bases; nucleotides outside the gene matches: 7. The germline CDR1 and CDR2 sequences are LNHDA and SQIVND (reference sequence). The DNA for the CDR3 is TGTGCCAGTAGTATACTAGCGGGGGCCTATTTCGAGCAGTACTTC. Its translation: CASSILAGAYFEQYF. Using reference TRBV19 and TRBJ2-7 for the parts outside the CDR3, the full variable domain is DGGITQSPKYLFRKEGQNVTLSCEQNLNHDAMYWYRQDPGQGLRLIYYSQIVNDFQKGDIAEGYSVSREKKESFPLTVTSAQKNPTAFYLCASSILAGAYFEQYFGPGTRLTVT.

The chain has TRBV7-9 and TRBJ1-5; D not certain. Germline-derived CDR1 and CDR2 are SEHNR and FQNEAQ (reference sequence). Deletions cut 5 bases from V and 7 bases from J, with 12 bases between. The CDR3 length is 13 residues. CDR3 nucleotide sequence: TGTGCCAGCAGCATCAACGGAGGCCAGCCCCAGCATTTT. It translates to CASSINGGQPQHF. The complete variable domain, with remaining parts taken from reference TRBV7-9 and TRBJ1-5, reads DTGVSQNPRHKITKRGQNVTFRCDPISEHNRLYWYRQTLGQGPEFLTYFQNEAQLEKSRLLSDRFSAERPKGSFSTLEIQRTEQGDSAMYLCASSINGGQPQHFGDGTRLSIL.

This clonotype occurred a few times. V and J are TRBV2 and TRBJ2-2, with 10 bases identical to TRBD1. The CDR3 is 15 amino acids. V shed 8 bases and J 4 bases; nucleotides not matched to a gene: 7. The germline gives CDR1 SNHLY, CDR2 FYNNEI. The CDR3 nucleotides are TGTGCCAGCGAGGGGGGACAGGGGAGCACCGGGGAGCTGTTTTTT. This codes for CASEGGQGSTGELFF.

The CDR3 is CASSRSEGGYTF. In DNA, the CDR3 is TGTGCCAGCAGCCGTTCGGAGGGTGGCTACACCTTC. This chain connects TRBV7-9 to TRBJ1-2; D gene uncertain. V lost 5 bases and J lost 7, with 11 bases in between. CDR1 is SEHNR and CDR2 is FQNEAQ in the germline V gene (reference sequence). The CDR3 sequence is 12 residues long.

This clonotype was seen a few times. The rearrangement uses TRBV7-2 and TRBJ2-1; D is possibly TRBD2 (6 bases). CDR1 and CDR2 from the germline V gene are SGHTA and FQGNSA. Trimming stripped 5 bases from V and 10 bases from J, with 15 bases between. CDR3 size: 13 residues. CDR3 bases: TGTGCCAGCAGCGTCAGGACTAACTACGAGCAGTTCTTC. Translated: CASSVRTNYEQFF. Together with reference TRBV7-2 and TRBJ2-1, the CDR3 gives the full variable domain: GAGVSQSPSNKVTEKGKDVELRCDPISGHTALYWYRQSLGQGLEFLIYFQGNSAPDKSGLPSDRFSAERTGGSVSTLTIQRTQQEDSAVYLCASSVRTNYEQFFGPGTRLTVL.

The sample holds a few counts of this clonotype. This sequence joins TRBV3-1 and TRBJ1-2, with D perhaps TRBD1 (5 bases). The CDR3 covers 17 residues. The ends were cut back, 1 base at V and 4 bases at J, with 19 bases in the middle. Germline CDR1 and CDR2: LGHDT and YNNKEL (reference sequence). CDR3 sequence reads: CASSQGRQPYSSYGYTF. DNA of the CDR3: TGTGCCAGCAGCCAAGGTCGACAGCCGTACTCGAGCTATGGCTACACCTTC.

V usage is TRBV12-3 or TRBV12-4 and J usage is TRBJ2-7; 9 bases match TRBD1. Trimming at V came to 2 bases and at J to 3 bases, leaving 5 bases not matched to a gene. CDR3 length: 15 amino acids. The CDR3: CASSLSPTGGYEQYF. CDR3 bases: TGTGCCAGCAGTTTAAGCCCGACAGGGGGCTACGAGCAGTACTTC.

The chain is built from TRBV18 and TRBJ2-7; TRBD2 matches 9 bases. CDR1 is KGHSH, CDR2 LQKENI, per germline. Trimming cost V 6 bases and J 5 bases; bases outside gene matches: 8. The CDR3 covers 14 residues. The CDR3 DNA sequence: TGTGCCAGCTCCGCGGGACTAGCTGACCACGAGCAGTACTTC. It yields the protein CASSAGLADHEQYF.

The chain couples TRBV29-1 to TRBJ1-1; perhaps TRBD1 as D (5 bases). The germline V gene encodes CDR1 SQVTM and CDR2 ANQGSEA. The germline V and J ends were trimmed by 1 base and 6 bases, with 15 bases remaining between them. The CDR3 consists of 14 residues. Here the CDR3 DNA reads TGCAGCGTTGAAGGACGGCTTGGGGGGGCTGAAGCTTTCTTT. This translates into CSVEGRLGGAEAFF.

This clonotype was observed a handful of times. The gene calls are TRBV20-1 and TRBJ2-3; TRBD2 matches at 9 bases. The J segment lost 3 bases and the V segment lost 6 bases, leaving 10 bases of the junction unmatched. Germline V CDR1 and CDR2: DFQATT, SNEGSKA (reference sequence). The CDR3 has 15 residues. CDR3 bases: TGCAGTGCCATTATAGCCGCGGGGGGGACAGATACGCAGTATTTT. Protein: CSAIIAAGGTDTQYF.

The gene calls are TRBV30 and TRBJ2-3, with D uncertain. The V gene lost 0 bases and the J gene lost 7 bases, with 14 bases spanning the gap. Germline CDR1 reads GTSNPN; CDR2 reads SVGIG (reference sequence). The CDR3 has 14 residues. Here the CDR3 DNA reads TGTGCCTGGAGTGTAACACTTGGTACAAATACGCAGTATTTT. Its translation: CAWSVTLGTNTQYF.

A few counts support this clonotype. V usage is TRBV12-3 or TRBV12-4 and J usage is TRBJ1-2; 7 nucleotides align to TRBD1. This CDR3 region has 15 residues. V shed 1 base, J shed 4 bases, and the junction held 6 bases outside the gene matches. The CDR3 DNA reads TGTGCCAGCAGTTTAGTCTCCCGGACAGGCTATGGCTACACCTTC. It specifies CASSLVSRTGYGYTF.